Below are 10 T cell receptor beta chains sequenced from a single sample in a study of shared T cell receptors in the human thymus. Assay used: immunoSEQ multiplex PCR; TCRdb lists only in-frame clones, some missing. Of under 450,000 clones listed, just under 95% were seen once; the top ten hold approximately 0.02%. Material: thymocytes. These receptors came from a human donor.

The chain employs TRBV15 and TRBJ2-2; D not certain. CDR1 and CDR2 from the germline V gene are LNHNV and YYDKDF (reference sequence). V lost 7 bases and J lost 3, with 9 bases in between. The CDR3 runs to 13 residues. This CDR3 is CATINGYTGELFF. For the CDR3, the DNA is TGTGCCACCATAAACGGCTACACCGGGGAGCTGTTTTTT.

CDR3 bases: TGTGCCAGCAGGAGCGATAACACTGAAGCTTTCTTT. This encodes CASRSDNTEAFF. The gene calls are TRBV7-3 and TRBJ1-1; D ambiguous. The CDR3 is 12 residues long. Per germline, CDR1 SGHTA and CDR2 FQGTGA. The V gene lost 6 bases and the J gene lost 2 bases, with 7 bases spanning the gap.

This chain connects TRBV7-2 to TRBJ1-2, with a possible D match to TRBD1 (6 bases). Per germline, CDR1 SGHTA and CDR2 FQGNSA. Trimming stripped 7 bases from V and 7 bases from J, with 16 bases between. The CDR3 loop spans 13 amino acids. The CDR3 here is CASTPTGVIGYTF. Written as DNA, the CDR3 is TGTGCCAGCACTCCGACAGGTGTGATTGGCTACACCTTC.

This chain links TRBV27 with TRBJ1-5; 8 bases agree with TRBD1. Looked up from germline, CDR1 is MNHEY and CDR2 is SMNVEV (reference sequence). This CDR3 region has 17 residues. J lost 5 bases, V lost 1 base, and 10 bases had no gene match. The CDR3 nucleotides are TGTGCCAGCAGTTTATACGGCGGACAGGGCAAGGATCAGCCCCAGCATTTT. Translated, it gives CASSLYGGQGKDQPQHF.

CDR3 sequence: CASSLRPGQPTYEQYF. CDR3 nucleotides: TGTGCCAGCAGTCTACGACCGGGACAGCCGACCTACGAGCAGTACTTC. The rearrangement links TRBV28 to TRBJ2-7; 7 nucleotides match TRBD1. V was pared by 5 bases and J by 2 bases, with 12 bases of the junction left unmatched. Per the germline V gene, CDR1 is MDHEN and CDR2 is SYDVKM. This CDR3 contains 16 residues. Looking up the rest from reference TRBV28 and TRBJ2-7 gives the full variable domain: DVKVTQSSRYLVKRTGEKVFLECVQDMDHENMFWYRQDPGLGLRLIYFSYDVKMKEKGDIPEGYSVSREKKERFSLILESASTNQTSMYLCASSLRPGQPTYEQYFGPGTRLTVT.

This chain uses TRBV30 with TRBJ2-7; 11 positions agree with TRBD2. Germline trimming cut 2 bases from V and 3 bases from J; bases unmatched to any gene: 6. The CDR3 runs to 15 residues. CDR1 GTSNPN and CDR2 SVGIG come from the germline V gene (reference sequence). The CDR3: CAWSCIAGGIYEQYF. For the CDR3, the DNA is TGTGCCTGGAGTTGCATAGCGGGAGGGATCTACGAGCAGTACTTC.

The rearrangement joins TRBV2 to TRBJ2-7, with a possible D match to TRBD1 (6 bases). The V gene's germline CDR1 is SNHLY and CDR2 FYNNEI. With 4 bases removed from V and 11 bases from J, the gap between germline ends came to 12 bases. The CDR3 is 11 amino acids. The CDR3 nucleotides are TGTGCCAGCAGTGTAGCTCAGGGGAAGTACTTC. Its translation is CASSVAQGKYF. The whole variable domain, filled in from reference TRBV2 and TRBJ2-7, reads EPEVTQTPSHQVTQMGQEVILRCVPISNHLYFYWYRQILGQKVEFLVSFYNNEISEKSEIFDDQFSVERPDGSNFTLKIRSTKLEDSAMYFCASSVAQGKYFGPGTRLTVT.

The chain carries TRBV7-2 and TRBJ2-2; no definite D call. Trimming stripped 1 base from V and 6 bases from J, with 9 bases between. Germline CDR1 SGHTA, CDR2 FQGNSA. This CDR3 comprises 14 residues. The CDR3 DNA is TGTGCCAGCAGCTTAGTTATAGGGCCCGGGGAGCTGTTTTTT. This translates into CASSLVIGPGELFF.

This chain uses TRBV5-5 with TRBJ2-7; maybe TRBD1 (6 bases). The CDR3 runs to 18 residues. Trimming stripped 4 bases from V and 3 bases from J, with 26 bases between. CDR1 and CDR2 from the germline V gene are SGHKS and YYEKEE (reference sequence). The CDR3 nucleotides read TGTGCCAGCAGCAACCCCGAACACAGGGTCCAAACTCACTACGAGCAGTACTTC. As protein: CASSNPEHRVQTHYEQYF.

The chain combines TRBV6-5 with TRBJ2-1; TRBD2 agrees at 11 bases. The V segment lost 7 bases and the J segment 8 bases; nucleotides outside the gene matches: 7. The length of the CDR3 is 14 residues. Germline lookup yields CDR1 MNHEY and CDR2 SVGAGI. The CDR3, as DNA: TGTGCCAGCAACCGACTAGCGGGATCCCATGAGCAGTTCTTC. It codes for CASNRLAGSHEQFF.